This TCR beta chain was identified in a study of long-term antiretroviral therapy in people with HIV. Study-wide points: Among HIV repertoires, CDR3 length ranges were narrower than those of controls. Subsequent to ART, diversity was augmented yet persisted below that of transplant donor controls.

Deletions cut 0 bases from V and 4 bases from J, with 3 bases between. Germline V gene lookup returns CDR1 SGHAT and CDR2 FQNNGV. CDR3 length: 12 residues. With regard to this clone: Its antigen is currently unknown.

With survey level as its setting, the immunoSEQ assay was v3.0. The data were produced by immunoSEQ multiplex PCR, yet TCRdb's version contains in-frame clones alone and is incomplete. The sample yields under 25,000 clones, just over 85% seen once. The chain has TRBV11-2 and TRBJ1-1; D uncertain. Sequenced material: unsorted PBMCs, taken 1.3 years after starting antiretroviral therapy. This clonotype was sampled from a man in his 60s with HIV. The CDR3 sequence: CASSLEFTEAFF. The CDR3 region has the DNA TGTGCCAGCAGCTTAGAATTCACTGAAGCTTTCTTT.